This T cell receptor beta chain was profiled in a study of OX40 agonist ivuxolimab in advanced cancers. As for the study in general: Three patients showed partial responses: one hepatocellular carcinoma and two cutaneous melanoma cases.

To note about this clone: What it recognizes is unknown.

Study-wide findings and caveats: Some patients without response likewise showed low normalized clonal expansion. Clonal expansion from baseline to week 6 occurred in both CD4+ and CD8+ T cells. Researchers did not determine the expanded peripheral T cells' antigen specificity.

Germline V gene data show CDR1 as SGHAT and CDR2 as FQNNGV. This CDR3 spans 12 amino acids. Trimming pared 5 bases from V and 13 bases from J, leaving 18 bases between. Produced via immunoSEQ multiplex PCR; TCRdb's table is partial and in-frame only. Found here are tens of thousands of clones, about nine tenths of them singletons; the top ten hold 9.4%. The material was CD4+ or CD8+ T cells sorted from blood, obtained in a trial of the OX40 agonist ivuxolimab. The chain is built from TRBV11-2 and TRBJ2-7; unclear D gene. This clonotype was sampled from an adult with an advanced solid tumor such as melanoma, head and neck, liver or kidney cancer. CDR3 DNA sequence: TGTGCCAGCAGCGTCGACCGGGCCTCCAACTACTTC. Protein product: CASSVDRASNYF.